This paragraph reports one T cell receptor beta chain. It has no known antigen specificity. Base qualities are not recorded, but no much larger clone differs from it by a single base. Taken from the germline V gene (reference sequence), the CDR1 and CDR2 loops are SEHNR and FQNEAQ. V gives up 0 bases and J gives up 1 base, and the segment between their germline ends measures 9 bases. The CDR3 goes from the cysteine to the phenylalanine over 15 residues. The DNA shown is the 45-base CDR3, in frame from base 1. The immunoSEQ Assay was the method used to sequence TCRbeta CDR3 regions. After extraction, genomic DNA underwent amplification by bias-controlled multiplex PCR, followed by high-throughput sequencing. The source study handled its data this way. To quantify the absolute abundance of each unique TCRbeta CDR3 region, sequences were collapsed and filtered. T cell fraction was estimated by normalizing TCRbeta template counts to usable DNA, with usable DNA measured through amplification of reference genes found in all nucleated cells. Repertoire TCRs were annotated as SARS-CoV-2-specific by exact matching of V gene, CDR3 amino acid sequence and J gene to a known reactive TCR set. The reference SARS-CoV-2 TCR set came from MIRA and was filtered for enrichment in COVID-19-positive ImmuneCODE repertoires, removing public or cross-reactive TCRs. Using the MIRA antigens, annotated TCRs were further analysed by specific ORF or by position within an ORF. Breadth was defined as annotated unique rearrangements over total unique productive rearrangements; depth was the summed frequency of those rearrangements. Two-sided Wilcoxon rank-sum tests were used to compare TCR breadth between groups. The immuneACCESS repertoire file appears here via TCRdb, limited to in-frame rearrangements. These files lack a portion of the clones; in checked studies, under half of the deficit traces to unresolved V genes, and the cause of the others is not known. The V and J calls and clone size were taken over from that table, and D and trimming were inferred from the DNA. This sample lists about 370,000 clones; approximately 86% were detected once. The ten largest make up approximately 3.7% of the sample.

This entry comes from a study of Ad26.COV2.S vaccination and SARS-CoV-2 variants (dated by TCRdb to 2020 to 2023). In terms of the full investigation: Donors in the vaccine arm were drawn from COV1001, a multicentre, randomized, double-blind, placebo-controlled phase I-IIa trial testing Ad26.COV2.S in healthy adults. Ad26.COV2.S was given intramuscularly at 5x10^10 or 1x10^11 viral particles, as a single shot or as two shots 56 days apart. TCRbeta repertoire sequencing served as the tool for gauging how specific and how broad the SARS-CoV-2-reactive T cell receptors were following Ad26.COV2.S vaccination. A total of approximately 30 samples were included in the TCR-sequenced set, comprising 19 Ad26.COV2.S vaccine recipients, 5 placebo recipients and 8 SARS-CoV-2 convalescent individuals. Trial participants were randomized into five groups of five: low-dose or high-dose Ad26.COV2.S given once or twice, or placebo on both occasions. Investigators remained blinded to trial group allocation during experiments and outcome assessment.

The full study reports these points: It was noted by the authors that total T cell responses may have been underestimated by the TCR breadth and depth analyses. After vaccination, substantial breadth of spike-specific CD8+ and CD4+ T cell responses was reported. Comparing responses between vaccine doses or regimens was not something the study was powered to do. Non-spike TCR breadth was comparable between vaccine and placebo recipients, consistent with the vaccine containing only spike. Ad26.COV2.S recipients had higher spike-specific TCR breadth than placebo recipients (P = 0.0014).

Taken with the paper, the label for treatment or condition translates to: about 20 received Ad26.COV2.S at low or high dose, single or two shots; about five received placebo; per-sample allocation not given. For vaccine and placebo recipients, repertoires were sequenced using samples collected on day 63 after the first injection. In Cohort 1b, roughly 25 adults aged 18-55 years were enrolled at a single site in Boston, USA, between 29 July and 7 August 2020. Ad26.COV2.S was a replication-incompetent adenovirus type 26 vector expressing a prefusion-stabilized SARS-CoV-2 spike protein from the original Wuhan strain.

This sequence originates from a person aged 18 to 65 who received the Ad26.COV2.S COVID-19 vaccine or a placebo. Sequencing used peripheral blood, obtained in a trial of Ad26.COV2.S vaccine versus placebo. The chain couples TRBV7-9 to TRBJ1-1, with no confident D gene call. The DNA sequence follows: TGTGCCAGCAGCTTAGCGCCGGAAGCGAACACTGAAGCTTTCTTT. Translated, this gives CASSLAPEANTEAFF.